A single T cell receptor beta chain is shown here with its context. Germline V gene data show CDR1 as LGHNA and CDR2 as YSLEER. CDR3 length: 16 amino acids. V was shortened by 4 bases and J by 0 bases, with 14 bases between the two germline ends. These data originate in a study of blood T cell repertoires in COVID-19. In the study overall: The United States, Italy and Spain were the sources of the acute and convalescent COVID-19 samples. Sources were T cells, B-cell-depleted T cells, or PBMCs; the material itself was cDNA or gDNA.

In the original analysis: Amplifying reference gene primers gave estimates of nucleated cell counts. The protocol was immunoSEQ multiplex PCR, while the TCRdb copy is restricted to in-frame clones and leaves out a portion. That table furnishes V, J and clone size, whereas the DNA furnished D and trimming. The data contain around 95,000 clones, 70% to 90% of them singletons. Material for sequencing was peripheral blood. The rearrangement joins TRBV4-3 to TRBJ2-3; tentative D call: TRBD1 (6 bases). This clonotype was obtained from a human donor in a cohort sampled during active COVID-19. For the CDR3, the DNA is TGCGCCAGCAGCCCGCGTGCAGGGGCTAGCACAGATACGCAGTATTTT. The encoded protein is CASSPRAGASTDTQYF.